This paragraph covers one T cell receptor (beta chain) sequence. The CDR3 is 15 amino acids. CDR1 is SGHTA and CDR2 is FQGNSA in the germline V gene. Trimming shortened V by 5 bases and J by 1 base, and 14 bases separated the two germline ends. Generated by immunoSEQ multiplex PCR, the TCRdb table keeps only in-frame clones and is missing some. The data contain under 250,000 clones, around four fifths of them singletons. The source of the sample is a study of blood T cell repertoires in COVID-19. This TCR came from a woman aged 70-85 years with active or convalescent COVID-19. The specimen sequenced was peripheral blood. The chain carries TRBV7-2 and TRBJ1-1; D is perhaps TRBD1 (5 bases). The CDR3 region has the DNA TGTGCCAGCAGCCCCCCGGGGGGAGCGAACACTGAAGCTTTCTTT. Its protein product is CASSPPGGANTEAFF.